The rows below give T cell receptor beta chains drawn from one sample of a study of monozygotic twins with inflammatory bowel disease. TCRdb re-called the 5' RACE reads, yielding one record per CDR3 amino acid sequence without DNA. The sample totals about 380,000 distinct CDR3 sequences; its top ten clones hold 2.5% to 3%. The sample consisted of blood. The receptor set was obtained from a human donor with ulcerative colitis or Crohn's disease, or a healthy co-twin of an affected twin (not recorded which). Both conserved end residues are part of each CDR3.

TRBV2	TRBJ2-2	CATRRLAGGTGELFF
TRBV20-1	TRBJ1-5	CSARVRVGGGRSNQPQHF
TRBV5-4	TRBJ2-2	CASSTAGGLVLPGELFF
TRBV7-3	TRBJ1-1	CASSRWTEAEAFF
TRBV7-9	TRBJ2-5	CASSRWGPETQYF
TRBV28	TRBJ2-5	CASSLWLGATQYF
TRBV19	TRBJ1-2	CASSKGAVGGYTF
TRBV14	TRBJ1-2	CASTGREDYGYTF
TRBV7-2	TRBJ2-3	CASSLSRSTGLDTQYF
TRBV5-1	TRBJ2-2	CASSKLIGETGPKSGELFF
TRBV12-3/TRBV12-4	TRBJ2-7	CASSRQGRVGEQYF
TRBV10-3	TRBJ2-5	CATTVGTSGVNRQETQYF
TRBV7-9	TRBJ2-3	CASSLDERGGRTDTQYF
TRBV20-1	TRBJ2-7	CSARARGSEQYF
TRBV18	TRBJ2-6	CASSPRSGNSGANVLTF
TRBV27	TRBJ1-1	CASSSGQGFMNTEAFF
TRBV7-2	TRBJ1-2	CASSFSTRRGGYTF
TRBV4-3	TRBJ2-7	CASSPGRVYEQYF
TRBV4-2	TRBJ2-3	CASSQDGTGGADTQYF
TRBV27	TRBJ1-1	CASSPFLQTEAFF
TRBV20-1	TRBJ2-7	CSARDRSRGVYEQYF
TRBV20-1	TRBJ2-7	CSADRAYEQYF
TRBV7-8	TRBJ2-3	CASSLVPPSGGVDTQYF
TRBV5-1	TRBJ2-2	CASSLAQGGGTGELFF
TRBV27	TRBJ2-5	CASSWAGGGSETQYF
TRBV20-1	TRBJ2-5	CSARVFDAFFQETQYF
TRBV12-3/TRBV12-4	TRBJ2-5	CASSLSRTGNAQETQYF
TRBV7-8	TRBJ2-3	CASSARFGGSDTQYF
TRBV5-6	TRBJ1-6	CASSSDLVDYNSPLHF
TRBV30	TRBJ2-5	CAWGASGGYQETQYF
TRBV20-1	TRBJ2-2	CSARESGPGTGELFF
TRBV30	TRBJ2-1	CAWSPNRDEQFF
TRBV30	TRBJ1-1	CAWRGFAEAFF
TRBV12-3/TRBV12-4	TRBJ2-1	CASSLQGRQFF
TRBV12-3/TRBV12-4	TRBJ2-5	CASSFPNTGGETQYF
TRBV6-5	TRBJ2-1	CASGYSVTSGEATYNEQFF
TRBV7-9	TRBJ1-2	CASSSPVDRYGYTF
TRBV9	TRBJ1-4	CASSETISGGGNEKLFF
TRBV20-1	TRBJ1-4	CSATGELNEKLFF
TRBV14	TRBJ2-6	CASSPQGARFSGANVLTF
TRBV12-3/TRBV12-4	TRBJ1-2	CASLGQGTNYGYTF
TRBV6-5	TRBJ1-1	CASSYSRGTEAFF
TRBV4-3	TRBJ1-2	CASSQEGTDYGYTF
TRBV20-1	TRBJ2-7	CSARISGKDYEQYF
TRBV19	TRBJ1-5	CASSILDNLQPQHF
TRBV12-3/TRBV12-4	TRBJ2-7	CASSLTGGASYEQYF
TRBV29-1	TRBJ1-3	CSVDQRHVSGNTIYF
TRBV2	TRBJ1-1	CASSEGPSQAFF
TRBV18	TRBJ1-5	CASSIDSFSSNQPQHF
TRBV29-1	TRBJ1-2	CSKKGGQGSRGYTF
TRBV7-9	TRBJ2-1	CASSFGTGNNEQFF